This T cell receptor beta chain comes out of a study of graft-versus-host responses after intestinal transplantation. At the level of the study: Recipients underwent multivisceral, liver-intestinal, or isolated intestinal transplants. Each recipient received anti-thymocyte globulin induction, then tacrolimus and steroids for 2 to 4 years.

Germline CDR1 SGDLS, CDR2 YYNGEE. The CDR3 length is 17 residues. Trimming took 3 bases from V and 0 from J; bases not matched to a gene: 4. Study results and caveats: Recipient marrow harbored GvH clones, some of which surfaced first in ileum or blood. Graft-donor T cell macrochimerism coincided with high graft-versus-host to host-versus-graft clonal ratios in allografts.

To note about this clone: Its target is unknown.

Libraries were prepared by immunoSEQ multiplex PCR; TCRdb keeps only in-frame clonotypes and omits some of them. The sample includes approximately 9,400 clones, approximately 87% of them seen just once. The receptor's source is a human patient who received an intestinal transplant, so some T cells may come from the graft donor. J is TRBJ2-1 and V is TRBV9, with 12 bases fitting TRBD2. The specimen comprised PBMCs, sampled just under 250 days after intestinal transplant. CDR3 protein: CASSGRLAGDSYNEQFF. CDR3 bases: TGTGCCAGCAGCGGACGACTAGCGGGAGACTCCTACAATGAGCAGTTCTTC.